The 21 T cell receptor beta chains below all came from one sample that was sequenced in a study of PD-1 blockade in classical Hodgkin lymphoma. Data came from immunoSEQ multiplex PCR; TCRdb stores just in-frame clones and leaves some out. Of roughly 50,000 clones in the sample, around 87% were seen once. Regarding time point: cycle 4 day 1 (C4D1), after around six weeks of nivolumab. Every patient relapsed after autologous stem cell transplantation, and brentuximab vedotin exposure varied. Material: peripheral blood mononuclear cells (PBMCs), obtained before the fourth cycle of nivolumab. Receptors were obtained from a human donor with classical Hodgkin lymphoma.

The chain joins TRBV6-6 to TRBJ2-6; TRBD1 agrees at 7 bases. Unmatched junction bases numbered 6, after V lost 5 bases and J lost 2 bases. Germline-derived CDR1 and CDR2 are MNHNY and SVGAGI (reference sequence). The CDR3 contains 16 residues. CDR3 residues: CASSQKGQAGANVLTF. In DNA, the CDR3 is TGTGCCAGCAGTCAAAAAGGACAGGCTGGGGCCAACGTCCTGACTTTC.

The genes are TRBV2 and TRBJ2-3; 11 nucleotides line up with TRBD2. After removal of 2 bases from V and 2 bases from J, the junction contained 3 bases not matched to a gene. CDR3 length: 16 amino acids. The germline V gene encodes CDR1 SNHLY and CDR2 FYNNEI. The CDR3: CASSEPGLADTDTQYF. As DNA, the CDR3 is TGTGCCAGCAGTGAACCGGGACTAGCGGACACAGATACGCAGTATTTT.

On this clone itself: Germline and junction disagree at one end, which may indicate a read error. This chain uses TRBV6-6 with TRBJ2-2, with D hard to call. Per the germline V gene, CDR1 is MNHNY and CDR2 is SVGAGI (reference sequence). The CDR3 is 13 residues long. CDR3 sequence reads: CASSDSRGGELFF. The CDR3 DNA follows: TGTGCCAGCAGTGACTCTCGAGGCGGGGAGCTGTTTTTT.

The chain joins TRBV6-4 to TRBJ2-7; D remains unclear. Deletions cut 7 bases from V and 4 bases from J, with 11 bases between. CDR1 and CDR2 from the germline V gene are MRHNA and SNTAGT. The CDR3 has 12 residues. DNA of the CDR3: TGTGCCAGCATTTTTCGTCGGTACGAGCAGTACTTC. Amino acid sequence: CASIFRRYEQYF.

V usage is TRBV28 and J usage is TRBJ2-1; TRBD2 agrees at 10 bases. Germline CDR1 is MDHEN and CDR2 is SYDVKM. This CDR3 is 16 amino acids long. Trimming removed 1 base from V and 6 bases from J; junction bases left unmatched: 6. The CDR3 DNA follows: TGTGCCAGCAGTTTATTACGACTAGCGGGCGCCAATGAGCAGTTCTTC. This encodes CASSLLRLAGANEQFF. The entire variable domain, with the rest obtained from reference TRBV28 and TRBJ2-1, is as follows: DVKVTQSSRYLVKRTGEKVFLECVQDMDHENMFWYRQDPGLGLRLIYFSYDVKMKEKGDIPEGYSVSREKKERFSLILESASTNQTSMYLCASSLLRLAGANEQFFGPGTRLTVL.

This chain links TRBV6-6 with TRBJ2-7; D gene unclear. The germline gives CDR1 MNHNY, CDR2 SVGAGI (reference sequence). With 3 bases removed from V and 2 bases from J, the gap between germline ends came to 11 bases. This CDR3 is built from 14 residues. CDR3 loop: CASSYGMQAYEQYF. In DNA, the CDR3 is TGTGCCAGCAGTTATGGGATGCAAGCCTACGAGCAGTACTTC.

This rearrangement joins TRBV11-2 to TRBJ2-1; unclear D gene. The V gene lost 4 bases and the J gene lost 2 bases, with 12 bases spanning the gap. This CDR3 contains 15 residues. Germline-derived CDR1 and CDR2 are SGHAT and FQNNGV. The CDR3 loop is CASSSTDPPYNEQFF. CDR3 DNA sequence: TGTGCCAGCAGCTCGACTGACCCTCCCTACAATGAGCAGTTCTTC.

This clone was found once. V usage is TRBV30 and J usage is TRBJ2-1; unclear D gene. The CDR3 consists of 12 residues. The germline gives CDR1 GTSNPN, CDR2 SVGIG (reference sequence). Trimming pared 5 bases from V and 9 bases from J, leaving 14 bases between. CDR3 protein: CAWETPQREQFF. CDR3 DNA: TGTGCCTGGGAAACGCCGCAGCGTGAGCAGTTCTTC.

The rearrangement links TRBV6-6 to TRBJ1-1; maybe TRBD1 (5 bases). The CDR3 loop spans 16 amino acids. Germline V gene sequence: CDR1 MNHNY, CDR2 SVGAGI (reference sequence). Deletions cut 8 bases from V and 7 bases from J, with 26 bases between. The CDR3, as DNA: TGTGCCAGCTGTTCCCCAGGGCCGTCTTTTTGGGGTGAAGCTTTCTTT. Its protein is CASCSPGPSFWGEAFF.

The chain is built from TRBV6-1 and TRBJ2-1, with a possible D match to TRBD2 (6 bases). The CDR3 consists of 17 residues. V was pared by 1 base and J by 0 bases, with 13 bases between. Germline V gene data show CDR1 as MNHNS and CDR2 as SASEGT. The chain's CDR3 is CASSEGLVLSSYNEQFF. CDR3 nucleotides: TGTGCCAGCAGTGAAGGACTAGTCCTGAGCTCCTACAATGAGCAGTTCTTC.

In its sample, this clone was seen once. The V gene is TRBV27, the J gene TRBJ1-5; D remains ambiguous. The CDR3 loop spans 15 amino acids. V was shortened by 2 bases and J by 5 bases, with 13 bases between the two germline ends. Germline CDR1 is MNHEY and CDR2 is SMNVEV (reference sequence). The CDR3 DNA reads as TGTGCCAGCAGTTTACTCGCTTCCCTCGATCAGCCCCAGCATTTT. This encodes CASSLLASLDQPQHF.

The DNA for the CDR3 is TGTGCCAGCAGCTTAAATCAACCGGGACAGCACAACACCGGGGAGCTGTTTTTT. Amino acid sequence: CASSLNQPGQHNTGELFF. V usage is TRBV7-6 and J usage is TRBJ2-2; 7 nucleotides match TRBD1. Germline V gene sequence: CDR1 SGHVS, CDR2 FNYEAQ. V trimming: 2 bases; J trimming: 2 bases; junction bases outside the gene matches: 11. This CDR3 is 18 amino acids long.

This chain uses TRBV21-1 with TRBJ2-7; whether TRBD1, the table's D call, matches the DNA was not checked. TRBV21-1 is listed as a pseudogene. The CDR3 is 21 amino acids. DNA for the CDR3: TGTGCCAGCAGCAAAGGCTACCCCCAGGGGGTACTTGCGGGACCATCCTACGAGCAGTACTTC. Residues: CASSKGYPQGVLAGPSYEQYF.

This chain connects TRBV5-5 to TRBJ2-5; D perhaps matches TRBD1 (6 bases). Germline CDR1 SGHKS, CDR2 YYEKEE (reference sequence). The length of the CDR3 is 13 residues. V was pared by 6 bases and J by 3 bases, with 12 bases between. CDR3 sequence: CASTGTPKETQYF. The CDR3 nucleotides read TGTGCCAGCACCGGGACACCGAAAGAGACCCAGTACTTC.

CDR3 sequence (DNA): TGTGCCAGCTCCCTTTATAGCTCCTACAATGAGCAGTTCTTC. Its protein is CASSLYSSYNEQFF. The chain employs TRBV6-5 and TRBJ2-1; D is unclear. V lost 8 bases and J lost 0, with 11 bases in between. Germline lookup yields CDR1 MNHEY and CDR2 SVGAGI. CDR3 length: 14 amino acids.

The chain carries TRBV9 and TRBJ2-5; the D gene is possibly TRBD1 (6 bases). The CDR3 extends over 13 amino acids. V was clipped by 4 bases and J by 2 bases, with 9 bases between them. Looked up from germline, CDR1 is SGDLS and CDR2 is YYNGEE. Here the CDR3 DNA reads TGTGCCAGCAGCCAGGGGTTACAAGAGACCCAGTACTTC. Translated: CASSQGLQETQYF.

The chain uses TRBV6-1 and TRBJ2-7; no firm D call. V lost 4 bases and J lost 2, with 9 bases in between. CDR3 length: 13 amino acids. Germline loops: CDR1 MNHNS, CDR2 SASEGT. This chain's CDR3 is CASSVESTYEQYF. In nucleotides, the CDR3 is TGTGCCAGCAGTGTTGAGAGCACCTACGAGCAGTACTTC.

This clone was counted once. This chain uses TRBV5-1 with TRBJ2-1; the D is unclear. Germline CDR1 and CDR2: SGHRS and YFSETQ. This CDR3 contains 14 residues. V lost 2 bases, J lost 3 bases, and 9 bases lay in between. CDR3 loop: CASSFSSGYNEQFF. The CDR3 DNA follows: TGCGCCAGCAGCTTCAGTAGTGGCTACAATGAGCAGTTCTTC.

This chain links TRBV6-5 with TRBJ1-1; D is undetermined. Trimming cost V 2 bases and J 5 bases, with 12 bases left between them. Germline V gene lookup returns CDR1 MNHEY and CDR2 SVGAGI. CDR3 length: 14 residues. CDR3 nucleotides: TGTGCCAGCAGTTACATCGCGGAAATTACTGAAGCTTTCTTT. Its translation is CASSYIAEITEAFF.

The rearrangement uses TRBV19 and TRBJ2-1, with D unresolved. With 11 bases removed from V and 4 bases from J, the gap between germline ends came to 18 bases. CDR1 is LNHDA and CDR2 is SQIVND in the germline V gene (reference sequence). This CDR3 has 14 residues. Here the CDR3 reads CASSSVTGYNEQFF. The DNA of the CDR3 is TGTGCCTCTAGTAGTGTGACGGGTTACAATGAGCAGTTCTTC.

CDR3: CASSPRSKNIQYF. The CDR3 nucleotides are TGTGCCAGCAGCCCGCGAAGTAAAAACATTCAGTACTTC. The J gene is TRBJ2-4, the V gene TRBV7-2; D is ambiguous. The V gene lost 5 bases and the J gene lost 4 bases, with 9 bases spanning the gap. Germline-derived CDR1 and CDR2 are SGHTA and FQGNSA. The CDR3 is 13 amino acids.